This T cell receptor beta chain is drawn from a study of T cell responses to AZD1222 COVID-19 vaccine. Whole-study context: Second-dose intervals near 4 or 12 weeks were combined.

CDR1 is MDHEN and CDR2 is SYDVKM in the germline V gene. The CDR3 covers 14 residues. V was clipped by 3 bases and J by 4 bases, with 12 bases between them. A single count supports this clone. Libraries were prepared by immunoSEQ multiplex PCR; TCRdb keeps only in-frame clonotypes and omits some of them. This table holds 95,000 to 110,000 clones, 75% to 90% found once. Sequences were derived from peripheral blood, sampled on day 0 of AZD1222 vaccination. This chain joins TRBV28 and TRBJ1-2; D is unresolved. This clonotype was sampled from an adult in good health. DNA for the CDR3: TGTGCCAGCAGTTTGAGTAGGACCTCCTATGGCTACACCTTC. Translated: CASSLSRTSYGYTF.